The source of this T cell receptor beta chain is a study of Graves' ophthalmopathy and Graves' hyperthyroidism. This clonotype was detected many times. Amplified TCR beta CDR3 regions were obtained using RNA transcripts as template. Scientists carried out first-round RT-PCR using HTBI primers and then a second-round multiplex PCR. TCRdb used MiXCR to reprocess the multiplex PCR reads, holding one entry per CDR3 protein. The sample has 1 million to 1.3 million distinct CDR3 sequences, about two fifths seen once. The CDR3 runs 15 residues. Germline CDR1 and CDR2: SGHTA and FQGNSA. Trimming took off 0 bases at V and 4 bases at J, with 10 bases between the two ends.

This receptor was identified in an adult man with Graves' hyperthyroidism. What was sequenced was peripheral blood or thyroid tissue (not recorded which). V and J are TRBV7-2 and TRBJ1-5, with a possible D match to TRBD1 (5 bases). The CDR3 reads CASSLAGTENQPQHF. The CDR3, as DNA: TGTGCCAGCAGCTTAGCGGGGACGGAGAATCAGCCCCAGCATTTT.